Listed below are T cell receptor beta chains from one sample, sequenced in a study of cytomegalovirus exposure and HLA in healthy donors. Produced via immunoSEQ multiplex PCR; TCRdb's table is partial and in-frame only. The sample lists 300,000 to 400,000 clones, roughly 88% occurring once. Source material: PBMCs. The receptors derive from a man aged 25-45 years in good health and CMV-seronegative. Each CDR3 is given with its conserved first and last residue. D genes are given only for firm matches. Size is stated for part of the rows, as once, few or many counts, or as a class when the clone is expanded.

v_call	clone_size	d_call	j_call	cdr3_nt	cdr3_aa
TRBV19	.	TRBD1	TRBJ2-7	TGTGCCAGTAGTATTACCAGCACAGGGGTTACCCACGAGCAGTACTTC	CASSITSTGVTHEQYF
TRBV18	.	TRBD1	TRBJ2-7	TGTGCCAGCTCACCCCAGACCGGGACAGGGGGAGGAGAGCAGTACTTC	CASSPQTGTGGGEQYF
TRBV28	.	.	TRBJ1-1	TGTGCCAGCAGTTCCCCAGCGGGATGGACCTGGGGGAACACTGAAGCTTTCTTT	CASSSPAGWTWGNTEAFF
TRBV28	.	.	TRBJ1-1	TGTGCCAGCAGTTTTCTAAGGGGGGGCACTGAAGCTTTCTTT	CASSFLRGGTEAFF
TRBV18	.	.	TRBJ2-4	TGTGCCAGCTCACCAGGGGCCAACAAAAACATTCAGTACTTC	CASSPGANKNIQYF
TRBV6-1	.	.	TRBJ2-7	TGTGCCAGCAGTGGCACGGGTCGGGGCTACGAGCAGTACTTC	CASSGTGRGYEQYF
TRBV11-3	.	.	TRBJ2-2	TGTGCCACTCAGGGCTCCGGGGAGCTGTTTTTT	CATQGSGELFF
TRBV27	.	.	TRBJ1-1	TGTGCCAGCAGTTTGGCAGGTTCTGAGTCTTTCTTT	CASSLAGSESFF
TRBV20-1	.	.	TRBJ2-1	TGCAGTGCCCACTCCTACAATGAGCAGTTCTTC	CSAHSYNEQFF
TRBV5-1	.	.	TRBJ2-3	TGCGCCAGCAGCTTGGATCCAGGGATTCAAGATACGCAGTATTTT	CASSLDPGIQDTQYF
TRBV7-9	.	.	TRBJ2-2	TGTGCCAGCAGCCGGTTGCAAGGGGCGGGGCACGCCGGGGAGCTGTTTTTT	CASSRLQGAGHAGELFF
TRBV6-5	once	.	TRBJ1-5	TGTGCCAGCAGTTACGACACCTCACCGAATCAGCCCCAGCATTTT	CASSYDTSPNQPQHF
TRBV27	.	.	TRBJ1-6	TGTGCCAGCGGGCGCTCCTATAATTCACCCCTCCACTTT	CASGRSYNSPLHF
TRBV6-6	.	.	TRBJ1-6	TGTGCCAGCAGTTACGGGGCAGGACCAAATTCACCCCTCCACTTT	CASSYGAGPNSPLHF
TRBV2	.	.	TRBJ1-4	TGTGCCAGCAGTGAGCTCAGGGTTGCGGCGGAAAAACTGTTTTTT	CASSELRVAAEKLFF
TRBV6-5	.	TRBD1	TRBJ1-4	TGTGCCAGCAGTTATCAACAGGGGGCGGAAAAACTGTTTTTT	CASSYQQGAEKLFF
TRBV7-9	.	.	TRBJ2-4	TGTGCCAGCAGCTTAAGGGGGAACGACAAAAACATTCAGTACTTC	CASSLRGNDKNIQYF
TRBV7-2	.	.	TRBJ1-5	TGTGCCAGCAGCTTCTCTAGTAGCAATCAGCCCCAGCATTTT	CASSFSSSNQPQHF
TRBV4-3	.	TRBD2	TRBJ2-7	TGCGCCAGCAGCCAAGATGGGAGGGGCGGCGACGAGCAGTACTTC	CASSQDGRGGDEQYF
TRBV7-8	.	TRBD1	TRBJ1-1	TGTGCCAGCAGCTCTAGAGGACAGGGTACGATTGAAGCTTTCTTT	CASSSRGQGTIEAFF
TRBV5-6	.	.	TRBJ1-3	TGTGCCAGCAGCAACAGGGTAAACACCATATATTTT	CASSNRVNTIYF
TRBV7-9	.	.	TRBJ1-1	TGTGCCAGCAGCTCCAGAAAGGAAGCTTTCTTT	CASSSRKEAFF
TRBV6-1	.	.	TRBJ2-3	TGTGCCAGCAGGCTCGACAGGAGAGATACGCAGTATTTT	CASRLDRRDTQYF
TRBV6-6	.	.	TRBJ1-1	TGTGCCAGCAGTTACTTTTCGGGATTTAGAGCTTTCTTT	CASSYFSGFRAFF
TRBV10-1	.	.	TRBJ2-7	TGCGCCAGCAGTGATTCTAGTGCGGGTCGACACGAGCAGTACTTC	CASSDSSAGRHEQYF
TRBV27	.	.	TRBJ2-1	TGTGCCAGCAGCTCCCACCGTGGGGGAGGCTCCTACAATGAGCAGTTCTTC	CASSSHRGGGSYNEQFF
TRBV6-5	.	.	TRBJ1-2	TGTGCCAGCAGGTTACACGCTATTGCGGATGGCTACACCTTC	CASRLHAIADGYTF
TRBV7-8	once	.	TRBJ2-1	TGTGCCAGCGGTAACCTTCCCCCGGGGATCTACAATGAGCAGTTCTTC	CASGNLPPGIYNEQFF
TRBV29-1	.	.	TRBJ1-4	TGCAGCGTTAAGGACGGAGGGATATATGAAAAACTGTTTTTT	CSVKDGGIYEKLFF
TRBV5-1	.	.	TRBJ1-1	TGCGCCAGCAGCAGACACAGGACGATGAACACTGAAGCTTTCTTT	CASSRHRTMNTEAFF
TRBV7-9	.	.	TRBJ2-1	TGTGCCAGCAGCCCGTTTATAAATGAGCAGTTCTTC	CASSPFINEQFF